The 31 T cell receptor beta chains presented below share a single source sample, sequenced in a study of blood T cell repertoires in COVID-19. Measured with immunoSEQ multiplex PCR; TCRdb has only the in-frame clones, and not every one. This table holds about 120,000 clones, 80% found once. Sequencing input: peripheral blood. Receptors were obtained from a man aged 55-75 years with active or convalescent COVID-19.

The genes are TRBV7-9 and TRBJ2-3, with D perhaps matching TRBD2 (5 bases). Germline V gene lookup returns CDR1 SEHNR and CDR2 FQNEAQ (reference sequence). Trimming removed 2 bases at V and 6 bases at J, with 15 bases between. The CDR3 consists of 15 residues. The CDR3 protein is CASSLRRNPGDTQYF. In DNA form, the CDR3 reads TGTGCCAGCAGCTTACGACGCAACCCGGGGGATACGCAGTATTTT.

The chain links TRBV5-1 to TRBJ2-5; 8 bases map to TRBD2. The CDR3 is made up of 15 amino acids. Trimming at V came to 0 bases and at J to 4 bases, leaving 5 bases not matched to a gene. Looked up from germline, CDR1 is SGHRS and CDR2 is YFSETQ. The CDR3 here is CASSLAAGVGETQYF. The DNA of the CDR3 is TGCGCCAGCAGCTTGGCAGCGGGAGTAGGAGAGACCCAGTACTTC.

CDR3 residues: CASSFSGGYTF. The CDR3 region has the DNA TGTGCCAGCAGTTTCAGCGGCGGCTACACCTTC. V is TRBV6-6 and J is TRBJ1-2; D call uncertain. The CDR3 contains 11 residues. Trimming removed 4 bases at V and 8 bases at J, with 8 bases between. Germline V gene data show CDR1 as MNHNY and CDR2 as SVGAGI (reference sequence).

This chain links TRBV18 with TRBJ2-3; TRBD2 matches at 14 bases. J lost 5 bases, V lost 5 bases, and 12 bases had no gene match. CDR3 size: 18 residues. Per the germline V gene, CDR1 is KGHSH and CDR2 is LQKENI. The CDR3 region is CASSMGQGTSGRGDTQYF. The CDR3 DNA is TGTGCCAGCTCAATGGGACAGGGGACTAGCGGGAGAGGAGATACGCAGTATTTT.

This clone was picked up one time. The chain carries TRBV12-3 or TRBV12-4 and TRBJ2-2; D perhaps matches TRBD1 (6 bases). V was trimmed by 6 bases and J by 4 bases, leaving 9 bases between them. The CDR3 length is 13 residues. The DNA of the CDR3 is TGTGCCAGCAGCACAGGGCGCACCGGGGAGCTGTTTTTT. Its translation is CASSTGRTGELFF.

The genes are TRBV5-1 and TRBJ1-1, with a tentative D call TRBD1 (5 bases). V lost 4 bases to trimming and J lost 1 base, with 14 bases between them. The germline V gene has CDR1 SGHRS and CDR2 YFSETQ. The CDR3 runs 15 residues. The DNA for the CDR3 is TGCGCCAGCAGCCCCGGACGGGGGAGGAACACTGAAGCTTTCTTT. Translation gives CASSPGRGRNTEAFF.

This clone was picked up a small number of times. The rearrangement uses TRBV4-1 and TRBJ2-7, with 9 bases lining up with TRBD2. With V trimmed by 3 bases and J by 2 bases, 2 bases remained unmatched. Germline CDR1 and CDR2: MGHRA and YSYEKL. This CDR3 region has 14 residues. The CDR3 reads CASSQTSGTYEQYF. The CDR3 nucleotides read TGCGCCAGCAGCCAGACTAGCGGAACCTACGAGCAGTACTTC.

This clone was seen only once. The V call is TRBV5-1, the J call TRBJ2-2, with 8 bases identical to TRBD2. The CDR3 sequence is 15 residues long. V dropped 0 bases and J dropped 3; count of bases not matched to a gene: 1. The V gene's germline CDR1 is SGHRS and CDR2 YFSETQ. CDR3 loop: CASSLVAGHTGELFF. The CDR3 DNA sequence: TGCGCCAGCAGCTTGGTAGCGGGACACACCGGGGAGCTGTTTTTT.

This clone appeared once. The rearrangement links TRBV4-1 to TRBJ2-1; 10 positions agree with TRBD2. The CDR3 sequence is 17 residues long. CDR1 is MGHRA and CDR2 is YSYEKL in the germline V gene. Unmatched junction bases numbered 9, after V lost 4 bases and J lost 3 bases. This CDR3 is CASSLHPGLAFYNEQFF. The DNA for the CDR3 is TGCGCCAGCAGCCTCCATCCGGGACTAGCGTTCTACAATGAGCAGTTCTTC.

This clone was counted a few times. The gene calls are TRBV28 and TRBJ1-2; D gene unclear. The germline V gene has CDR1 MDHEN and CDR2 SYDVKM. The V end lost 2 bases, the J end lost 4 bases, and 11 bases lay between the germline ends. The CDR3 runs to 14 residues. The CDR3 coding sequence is TGTGCCAGCAGTTTACGGCAAGCGGGCTATGGCTACACCTTC. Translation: CASSLRQAGYGYTF.

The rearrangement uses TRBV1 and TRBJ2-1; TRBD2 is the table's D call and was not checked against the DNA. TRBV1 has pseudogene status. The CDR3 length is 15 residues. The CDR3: CTSSSGTSGRGEQFF. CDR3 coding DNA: TGCACCAGCAGCTCCGGTACTAGCGGGAGGGGGGAGCAGTTCTTC.

CDR3 in DNA: TGTGCCAGCAGCCAAGATAGGGGGGGTAGGGAGACCTTC. Translating it yields CASSQDRGGRETF. The V call is TRBV3-1 (or the pseudogene TRBV3-2), the J call TRBJ1-2; D might be TRBD1 (6 bases). CDR1 is LGHDT, CDR2 YNNKEL, per germline (reference sequence). The length of the CDR3 is 13 residues. V lost 0 bases, J lost 14 bases, and 16 bases lay in between.

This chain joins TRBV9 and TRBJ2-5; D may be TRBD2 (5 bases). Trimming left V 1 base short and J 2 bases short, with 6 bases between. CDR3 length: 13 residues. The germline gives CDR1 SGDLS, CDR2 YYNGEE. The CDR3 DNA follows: TGTGCCAGCAGCGTATCGGGGCAAGAGACCCAGTACTTC. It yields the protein CASSVSGQETQYF.

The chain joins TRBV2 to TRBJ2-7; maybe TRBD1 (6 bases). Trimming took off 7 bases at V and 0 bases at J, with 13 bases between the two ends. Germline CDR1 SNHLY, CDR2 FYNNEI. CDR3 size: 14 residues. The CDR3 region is CASKIDRSSYEQYF. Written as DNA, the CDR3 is TGTGCCAGCAAGATTGACAGGAGCTCCTACGAGCAGTACTTC.

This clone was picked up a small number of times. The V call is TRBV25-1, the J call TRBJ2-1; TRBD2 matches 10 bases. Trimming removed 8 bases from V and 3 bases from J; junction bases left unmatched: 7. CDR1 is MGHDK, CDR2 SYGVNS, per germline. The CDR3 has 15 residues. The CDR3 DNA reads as TGTGCCAGCTCTGATAGCGGGAGGCTCTACAATGAGCAGTTCTTC. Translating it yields CASSDSGRLYNEQFF.

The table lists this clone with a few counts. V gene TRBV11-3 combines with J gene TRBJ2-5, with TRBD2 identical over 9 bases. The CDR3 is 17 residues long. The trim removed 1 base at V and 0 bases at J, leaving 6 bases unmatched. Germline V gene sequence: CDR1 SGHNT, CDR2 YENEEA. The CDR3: CASSLGLAGNHQETQYF. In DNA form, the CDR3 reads TGTGCCAGCAGCTTAGGGCTAGCGGGAAACCACCAAGAGACCCAGTACTTC.

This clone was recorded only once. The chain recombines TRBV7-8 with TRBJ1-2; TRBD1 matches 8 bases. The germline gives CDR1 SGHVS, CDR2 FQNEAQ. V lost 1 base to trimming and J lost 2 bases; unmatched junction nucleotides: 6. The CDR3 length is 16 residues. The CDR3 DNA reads TGTGCCAGCAGCTTAGAAAGGACAGGGCGGAACTATGGCTACACCTTC. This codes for CASSLERTGRNYGYTF.

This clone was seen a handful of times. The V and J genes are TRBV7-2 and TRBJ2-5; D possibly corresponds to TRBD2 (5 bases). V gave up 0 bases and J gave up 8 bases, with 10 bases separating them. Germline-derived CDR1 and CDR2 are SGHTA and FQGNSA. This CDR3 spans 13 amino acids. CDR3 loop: CASSLADGETQYF. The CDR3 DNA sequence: TGTGCCAGCAGCTTAGCGGACGGGGAAACCCAGTACTTC.

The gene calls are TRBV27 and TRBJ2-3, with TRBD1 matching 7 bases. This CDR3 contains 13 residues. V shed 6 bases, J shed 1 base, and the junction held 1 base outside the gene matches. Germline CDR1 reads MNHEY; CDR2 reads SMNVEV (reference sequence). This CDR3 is CASRDRRTDTQYF. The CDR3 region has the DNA TGTGCCAGCAGGGACAGGCGCACAGATACGCAGTATTTT.

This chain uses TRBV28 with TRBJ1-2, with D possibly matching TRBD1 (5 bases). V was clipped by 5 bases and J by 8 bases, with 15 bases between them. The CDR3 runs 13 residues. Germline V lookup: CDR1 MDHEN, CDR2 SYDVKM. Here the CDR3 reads CASSQGSFGGYTF. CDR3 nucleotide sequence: TGTGCCAGCAGTCAGGGAAGCTTCGGGGGCTACACCTTC.

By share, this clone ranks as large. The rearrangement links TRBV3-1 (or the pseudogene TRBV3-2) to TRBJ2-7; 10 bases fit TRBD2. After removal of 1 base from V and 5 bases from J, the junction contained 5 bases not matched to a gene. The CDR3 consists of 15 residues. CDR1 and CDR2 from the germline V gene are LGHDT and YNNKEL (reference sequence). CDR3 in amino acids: CASSQGLAGVNEQYF. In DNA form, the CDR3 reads TGTGCCAGCAGCCAAGGGCTAGCGGGAGTAAACGAGCAGTACTTC.

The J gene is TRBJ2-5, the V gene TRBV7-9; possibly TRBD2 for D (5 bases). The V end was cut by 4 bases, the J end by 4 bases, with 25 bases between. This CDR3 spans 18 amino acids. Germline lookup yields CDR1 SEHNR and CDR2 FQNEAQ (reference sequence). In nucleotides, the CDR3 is TGTGCCAGCAGCTCCCAACCCCGGGGTACAACTTGGGGAGAGACCCAGTACTTC. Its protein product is CASSSQPRGTTWGETQYF.

The CDR3 DNA follows: TGTGCCACCAGCCGGGAGGGAGAAGCTTTCTTT. Protein product: CATSREGEAFF. The V and J genes are TRBV15 and TRBJ1-1; D gene ambiguous. The V end lost 5 bases, the J end lost 8 bases, and 9 bases lay between the germline ends. Germline-derived CDR1 and CDR2 are LNHNV and YYDKDF (reference sequence). This CDR3 is 11 amino acids long.

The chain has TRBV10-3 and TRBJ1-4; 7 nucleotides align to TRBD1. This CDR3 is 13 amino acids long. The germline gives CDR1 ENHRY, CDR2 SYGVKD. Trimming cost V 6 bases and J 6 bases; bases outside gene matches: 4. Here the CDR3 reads CAIRAGTDEKLFF. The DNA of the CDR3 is TGTGCCATCAGAGCCGGGACAGATGAAAAACTGTTTTTT.

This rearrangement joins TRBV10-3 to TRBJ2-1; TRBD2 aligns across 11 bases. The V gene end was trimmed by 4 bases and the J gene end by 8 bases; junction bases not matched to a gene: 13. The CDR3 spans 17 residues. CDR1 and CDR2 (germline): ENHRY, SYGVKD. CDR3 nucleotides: TGTGCCATCAGTGTAAAACTAGCGGGAGAAAGGGGCGATGAGCAGTTCTTC. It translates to CAISVKLAGERGDEQFF.

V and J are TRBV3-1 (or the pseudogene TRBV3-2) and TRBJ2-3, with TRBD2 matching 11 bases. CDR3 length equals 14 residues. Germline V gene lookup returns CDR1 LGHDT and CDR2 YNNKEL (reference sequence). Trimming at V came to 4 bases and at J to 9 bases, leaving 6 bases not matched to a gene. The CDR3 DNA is TGTGCCAGCAGCCGCGGACTAGCGGGCGAGACGCAGTATTTT. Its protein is CASSRGLAGETQYF.

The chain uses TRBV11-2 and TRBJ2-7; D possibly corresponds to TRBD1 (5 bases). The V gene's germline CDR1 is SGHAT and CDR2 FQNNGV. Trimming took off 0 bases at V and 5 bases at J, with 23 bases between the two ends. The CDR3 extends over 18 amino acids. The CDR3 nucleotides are TGTGCCAGCAGCTTAGATCGGCCGCAGGGTACGGAAGGCCACGAGCAGTACTTC. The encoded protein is CASSLDRPQGTEGHEQYF.

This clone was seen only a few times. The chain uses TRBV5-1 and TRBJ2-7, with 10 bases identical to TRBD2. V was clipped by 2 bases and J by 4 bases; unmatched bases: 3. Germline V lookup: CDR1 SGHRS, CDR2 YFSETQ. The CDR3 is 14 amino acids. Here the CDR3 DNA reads TGCGCCAGCAGCTTAGGGACTAGCGAGTACGAGCAGTACTTC. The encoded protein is CASSLGTSEYEQYF.

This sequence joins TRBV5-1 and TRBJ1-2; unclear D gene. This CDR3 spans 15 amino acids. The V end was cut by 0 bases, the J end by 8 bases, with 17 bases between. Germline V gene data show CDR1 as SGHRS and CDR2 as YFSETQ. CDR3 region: CASSLEGSGLRGYTF. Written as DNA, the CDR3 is TGCGCCAGCAGCTTGGAAGGGAGTGGTTTGCGGGGCTACACCTTC.

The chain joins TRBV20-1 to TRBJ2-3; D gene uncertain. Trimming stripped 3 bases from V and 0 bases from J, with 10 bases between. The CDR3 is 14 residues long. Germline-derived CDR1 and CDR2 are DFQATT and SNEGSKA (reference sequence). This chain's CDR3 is CSASGHQSTDTQYF. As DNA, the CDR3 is TGCAGTGCTAGTGGGCACCAGAGCACAGATACGCAGTATTTT.

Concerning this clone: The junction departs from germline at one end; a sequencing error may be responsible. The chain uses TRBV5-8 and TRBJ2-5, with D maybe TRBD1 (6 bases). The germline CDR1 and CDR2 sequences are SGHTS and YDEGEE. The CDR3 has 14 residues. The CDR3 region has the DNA TGTGCCAGCAGACCTGGACAGTTTCAAGGGACCCAGTACTTC. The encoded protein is CASRPGQFQGTQYF. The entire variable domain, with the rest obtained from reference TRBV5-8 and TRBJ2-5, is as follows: EAGVTQSPTHLIKTRGQQATLRCSPISGHTSVYWYQQALGLGLQFLLWYDEGEERNRGNFPPRFSGRQFPNYSSELNVNALELEDSALYLCASRPGQFQGTQYFGPGTRLLVL.